This TCR beta chain was identified during a study of blood T cells in healthy people across ages. Regarding the study as a whole: PBMCs went unsorted, and a conclusive naive versus antigen-experienced comparison was therefore prevented.

A J-beta primer mix and a sample-barcoded 5' primer were used in a second PCR of roughly 6 to 11 cycles. The template-switch adaptor was a 5' adaptor with 12 random nucleotides. It tagged each cDNA molecule. Via MiXCR, TCRdb re-called the 5' RACE reads, giving one row per CDR3 protein. The data hold approximately 400,000 distinct CDR3 sequences, with roughly half observed a single time. Trimming shortened V by 3 bases and J by 5 bases, and 18 bases separated the two germline ends. This CDR3 has 16 residues. From germline, CDR1 is SGHTA and CDR2 FQGNSA. Turning to this clonotype: The antigen is not known.

The people who gave samples were healthy Caucasians from Russia, aged roughly 6 to 90. This TCR was sampled from a man in his sixties in good health. The sample consisted of blood. The chain recombines TRBV7-2 with TRBJ2-3, with D possibly called TRBD1 or TRBD2 (5 bases each). CDR3 bases: TGTGCCAGCAGCTTCAACCCGGGACCGAGGATAGATACGCAGTATTTT. Residues: CASSFNPGPRIDTQYF.